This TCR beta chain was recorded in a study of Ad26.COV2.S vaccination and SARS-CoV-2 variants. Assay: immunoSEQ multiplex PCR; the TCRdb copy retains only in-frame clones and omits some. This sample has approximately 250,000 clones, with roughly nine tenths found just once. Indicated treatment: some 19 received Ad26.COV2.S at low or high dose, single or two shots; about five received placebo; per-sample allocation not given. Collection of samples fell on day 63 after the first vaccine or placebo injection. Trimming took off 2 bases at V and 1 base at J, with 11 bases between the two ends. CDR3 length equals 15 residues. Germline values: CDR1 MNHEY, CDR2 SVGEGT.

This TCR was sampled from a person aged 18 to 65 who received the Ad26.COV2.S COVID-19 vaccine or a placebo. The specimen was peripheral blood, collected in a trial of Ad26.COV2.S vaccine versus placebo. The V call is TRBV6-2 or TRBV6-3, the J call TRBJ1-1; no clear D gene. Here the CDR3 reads CASSYGFRKNTEAFF. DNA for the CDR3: TGTGCCAGCAGTTACGGCTTCAGGAAGAACACTGAAGCTTTCTTT.